This record looks at one T cell receptor (beta chain) sequence and its context. The data were produced by immunoSEQ multiplex PCR, yet TCRdb's version contains in-frame clones alone and is incomplete. The sample has 70,000 to 95,000 clones; about 95% are singletons. The sample belongs to a study of technical replicates of blood from several donors. The CDR3 loop spans 16 amino acids. Looked up from germline, CDR1 is MGHDK and CDR2 is SYGVNS. J was trimmed by 10 bases and V by 6 bases; bases with no gene match: 14. What was sequenced was T cells isolated from PBMCs. The gene calls are TRBV25-1 and TRBJ1-4, with 10 positions matching TRBD1. The clonotype originates from a human donor in good health. The CDR3 nucleotides are TGTGCCAGCAGCCCTCCCAATCCGGGACAGGGGACAAAACTGTTTTTT. It translates to CASSPPNPGQGTKLFF. Combining the CDR3 with reference TRBV25-1 and TRBJ1-4 gives the whole variable domain EADIYQTPRYLVIGTGKKITLECSQTMGHDKMYWYQQDPGMELHLIHYSYGVNSTEKGDLSSESTVSRIRTEHFPLTLESARPSHTSQYLCASSPPNPGQGTKLFFGSGTQLSVL.